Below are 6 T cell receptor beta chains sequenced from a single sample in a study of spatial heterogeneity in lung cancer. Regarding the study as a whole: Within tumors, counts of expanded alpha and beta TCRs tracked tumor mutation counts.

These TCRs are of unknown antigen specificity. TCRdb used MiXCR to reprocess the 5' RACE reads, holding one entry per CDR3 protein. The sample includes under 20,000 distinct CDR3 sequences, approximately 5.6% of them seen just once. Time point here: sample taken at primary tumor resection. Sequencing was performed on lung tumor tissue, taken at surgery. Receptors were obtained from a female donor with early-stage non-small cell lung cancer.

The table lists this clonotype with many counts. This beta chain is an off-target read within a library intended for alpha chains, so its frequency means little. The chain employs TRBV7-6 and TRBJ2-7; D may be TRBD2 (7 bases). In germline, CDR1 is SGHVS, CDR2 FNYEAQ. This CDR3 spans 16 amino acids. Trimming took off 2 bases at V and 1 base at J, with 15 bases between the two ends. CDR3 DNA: TGTGCCAGCAGCTTATCGGGTAGGGGGGGATCCTACGAGCAGTACTTC. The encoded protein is CASSLSGRGGSYEQYF.

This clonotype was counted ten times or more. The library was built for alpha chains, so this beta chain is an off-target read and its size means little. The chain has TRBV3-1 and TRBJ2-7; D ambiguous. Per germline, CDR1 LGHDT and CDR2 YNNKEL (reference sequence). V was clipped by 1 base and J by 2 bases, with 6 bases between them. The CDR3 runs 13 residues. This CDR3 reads CASSQGDAYEQYF. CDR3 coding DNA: TGTGCCAGCAGCCAAGGTGACGCCTACGAGCAGTACTTC.

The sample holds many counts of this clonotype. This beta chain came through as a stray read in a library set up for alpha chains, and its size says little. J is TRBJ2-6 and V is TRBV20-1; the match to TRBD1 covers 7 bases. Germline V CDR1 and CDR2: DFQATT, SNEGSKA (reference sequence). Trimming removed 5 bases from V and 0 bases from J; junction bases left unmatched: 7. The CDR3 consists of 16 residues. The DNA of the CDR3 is TGCAGTGCTGCACAGGGGACCCGCTCTGGGGCCAACGTCCTGACTTTC. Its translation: CSAAQGTRSGANVLTF.

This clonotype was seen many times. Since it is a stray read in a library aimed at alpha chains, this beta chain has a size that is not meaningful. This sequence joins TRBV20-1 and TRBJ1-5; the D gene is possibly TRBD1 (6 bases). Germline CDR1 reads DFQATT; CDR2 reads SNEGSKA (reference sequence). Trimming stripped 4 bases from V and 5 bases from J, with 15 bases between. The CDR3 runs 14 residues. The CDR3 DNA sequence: TGCAGTGCTACCCCTGGCAGGGGACATCAGCCCCAGCATTTT. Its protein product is CSATPGRGHQPQHF.

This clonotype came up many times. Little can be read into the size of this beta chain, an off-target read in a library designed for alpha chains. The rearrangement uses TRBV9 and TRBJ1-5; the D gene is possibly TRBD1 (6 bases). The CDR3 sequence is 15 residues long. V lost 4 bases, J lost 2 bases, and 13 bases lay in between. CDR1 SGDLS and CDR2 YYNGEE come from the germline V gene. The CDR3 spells CASSSGTTGNQPQHF. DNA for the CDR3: TGTGCCAGCAGCTCCGGGACAACGGGCAATCAGCCCCAGCATTTT.

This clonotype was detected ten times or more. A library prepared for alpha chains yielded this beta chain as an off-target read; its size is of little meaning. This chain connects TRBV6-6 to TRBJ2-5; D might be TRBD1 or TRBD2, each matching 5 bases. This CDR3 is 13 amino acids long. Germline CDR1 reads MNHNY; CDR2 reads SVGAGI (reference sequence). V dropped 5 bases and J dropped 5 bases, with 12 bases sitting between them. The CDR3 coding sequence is TGTGCCAGCAGTCGGCTCGAGGGGGAGACCCAGTACTTC. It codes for CASSRLEGETQYF.